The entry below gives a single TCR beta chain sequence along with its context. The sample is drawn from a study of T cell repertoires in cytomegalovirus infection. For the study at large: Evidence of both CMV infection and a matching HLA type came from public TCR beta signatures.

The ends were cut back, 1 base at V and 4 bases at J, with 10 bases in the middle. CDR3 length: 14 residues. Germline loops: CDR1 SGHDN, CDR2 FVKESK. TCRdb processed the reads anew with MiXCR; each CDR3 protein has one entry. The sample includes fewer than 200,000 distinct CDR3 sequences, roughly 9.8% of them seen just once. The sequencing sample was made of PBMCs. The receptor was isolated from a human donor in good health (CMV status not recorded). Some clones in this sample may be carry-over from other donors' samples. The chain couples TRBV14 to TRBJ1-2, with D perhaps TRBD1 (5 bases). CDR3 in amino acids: CASSQVSGFYGYTF. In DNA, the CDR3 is TGTGCCAGCAGCCAAGTTTCAGGGTTCTATGGCTACACCTTC. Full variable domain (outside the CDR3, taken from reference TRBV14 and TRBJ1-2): EAGVTQFPSHSVIEKGQTVTLRCDPISGHDNLYWYRRVMGKEIKFLLHFVKESKQDESGMPNNRFLAERTGGTYSTLKVQPAELEDSGVYFCASSQVSGFYGYTFGSGTRLTVV.